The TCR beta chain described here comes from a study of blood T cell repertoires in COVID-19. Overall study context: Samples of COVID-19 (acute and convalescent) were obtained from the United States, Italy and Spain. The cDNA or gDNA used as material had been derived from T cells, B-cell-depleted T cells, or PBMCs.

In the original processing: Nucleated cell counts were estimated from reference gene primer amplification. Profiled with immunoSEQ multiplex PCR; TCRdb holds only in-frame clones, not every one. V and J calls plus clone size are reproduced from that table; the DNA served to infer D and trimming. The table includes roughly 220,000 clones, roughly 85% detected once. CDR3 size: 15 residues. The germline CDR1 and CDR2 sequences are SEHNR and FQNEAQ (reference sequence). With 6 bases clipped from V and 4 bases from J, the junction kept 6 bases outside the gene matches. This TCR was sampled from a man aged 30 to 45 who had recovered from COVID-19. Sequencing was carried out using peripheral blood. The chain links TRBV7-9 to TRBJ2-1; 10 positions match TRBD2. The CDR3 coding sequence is TGTGCCAGCAGGCCTACTAGCGGGGTTTACAATGAGCAGTTCTTC. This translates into CASRPTSGVYNEQFF. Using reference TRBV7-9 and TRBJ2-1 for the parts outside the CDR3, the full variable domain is DTGVSQNPRHKITKRGQNVTFRCDPISEHNRLYWYRQTLGQGPEFLTYFQNEAQLEKSRLLSDRFSAERPKGSFSTLEIQRTEQGDSAMYLCASRPTSGVYNEQFFGPGTRLTVL.